One and the same sample provided the 14 T cell receptor beta chains below, sequenced in a study of blood T cell repertoires in COVID-19. Sequencing was performed with immunoSEQ multiplex PCR; in TCRdb, only in-frame clones are kept and a portion is missing. The sample has some 50,000 clones, 90% seen once. Sequencing was done on a sample of peripheral blood. The source is a man aged 35-49 years with acute or convalescent COVID-19.

The J gene is TRBJ2-7, the V gene TRBV27; 13 positions match TRBD2. CDR3 length: 15 amino acids. CDR1 is MNHEY and CDR2 is SMNVEV in the germline V gene (reference sequence). The ends lost 5 bases at V and 2 bases at J; junction bases unmatched: 3. The CDR3 sequence: CASSPGTSGTYEQYF. CDR3 DNA: TGTGCCAGCAGTCCGGGGACTAGCGGGACCTACGAGCAGTACTTC.

The chain recombines TRBV21-1 with TRBJ1-2. TRBV21-1 is flagged as a pseudogene. The CDR3 is 14 amino acids. The CDR3: CASPRRARGYGYTF. DNA of the CDR3: TGTGCCAGCCCCCGCAGGGCGCGGGGCTATGGCTACACCTTC.

The chain uses TRBV4-3 and TRBJ2-1; 11 bases match TRBD2. CDR1 is LGHNA and CDR2 is YSLEER in the germline V gene. The J segment lost 12 bases and the V segment lost 3 bases, leaving 13 bases of the junction unmatched. The CDR3 is 16 amino acids. CDR3 sequence (DNA): TGCGCCAGCAGCCATGTAGCGGGAGGGACGCTAAGAGGGCAGTTCTTC. Its translation: CASSHVAGGTLRGQFF.

This rearrangement joins TRBV5-1 to TRBJ2-2; 11 bases are shared with TRBD2. This CDR3 is 15 amino acids long. Germline V lookup: CDR1 SGHRS, CDR2 YFSETQ. Trimming at V came to 4 bases and at J to 4 bases, leaving 3 bases not matched to a gene. The DNA of the CDR3 is TGCGCCAGCAGCCCTCTAGCGGGAGGCACCGGGGAGCTGTTTTTT. Protein product: CASSPLAGGTGELFF. Variable domain in full (rest from reference TRBV5-1 and TRBJ2-2): KAGVTQTPRYLIKTRGQQVTLSCSPISGHRSVSWYQQTPGQGLQFLFEYFSETQRNKGNFPGRFSGRQFSNSRSEMNVSTLELGDSALYLCASSPLAGGTGELFFGEGSRLTVL.

V is TRBV11-2 and J is TRBJ2-3; 16 bases agree with TRBD2. The junction had 4 bases not matched to a gene; V was cut back by 4 bases and J by 6 bases. The CDR3 loop spans 16 amino acids. The V gene's germline CDR1 is SGHAT and CDR2 FQNNGV. This CDR3 reads CASSSGTSGREDTQYF. CDR3 sequence (DNA): TGTGCCAGCAGCTCCGGGACTAGCGGGAGGGAGGATACGCAGTATTTT.

This rearrangement joins TRBV6-5 to TRBJ2-7; no firm D call. The CDR3 loop spans 14 amino acids. V lost 5 bases and J 2 bases, leaving 13 bases between the germline ends. The germline V gene encodes CDR1 MNHEY and CDR2 SVGAGI. The CDR3 loop is CASSIPVYPYEQYF. The CDR3 DNA reads as TGTGCCAGCAGTATCCCCGTCTACCCCTACGAGCAGTACTTC.

The J gene is TRBJ1-1, the V gene TRBV14; perhaps TRBD1 as D (5 bases). Germline V gene sequence: CDR1 SGHDN, CDR2 FVKESK. The CDR3 has 15 residues. V lost 3 bases and J 3 bases, leaving 14 bases between the germline ends. This CDR3 reads CASSQLGGGDTEAFF. DNA of the CDR3: TGTGCCAGCAGCCAGTTGGGTGGAGGGGACACTGAAGCTTTCTTT.

Worth noting for this clone: In the same sample, other DNA sequences code for this CDR3. The V gene is TRBV10-3, the J gene TRBJ1-1; TRBD1 matches 10 bases. CDR3 length equals 14 residues. Unmatched junction bases numbered 2, after V lost 6 bases and J lost 1 base. Germline CDR1 ENHRY, CDR2 SYGVKD. Written as DNA, the CDR3 is TGTGCCATCAGACGGGACAGGGGGAACACTGAAGCTTTCTTT. It encodes CAIRRDRGNTEAFF.

This chain joins TRBV5-1 and TRBJ2-7; 14 bases are shared with TRBD2. J gave up 2 bases and V 5 bases, and 3 bases lay outside the gene matches. The CDR3 extends over 15 amino acids. Germline loops: CDR1 SGHRS, CDR2 YFSETQ. CDR3 sequence reads: CASRRLAGGTYEQYF. CDR3 DNA: TGCGCCAGCAGAAGACTAGCGGGAGGGACCTACGAGCAGTACTTC.

This clone has only a few counts. The chain links TRBV2 to TRBJ2-6, with TRBD1 matching 7 bases. The V and J ends lost 7 bases and 0 bases, in that order; junction bases with no gene match: 6. Germline assignment: CDR1 SNHLY and CDR2 FYNNEI. The CDR3 loop spans 16 amino acids. CDR3 in amino acids: CASTTGTASGANVLTF. CDR3 nucleotide sequence: TGTGCCAGCACCACCGGGACAGCCTCTGGGGCCAACGTCCTGACTTTC.

V gene TRBV9 combines with J gene TRBJ1-4; TRBD1 matches 8 bases. Losses at the gene ends were 4 bases for V and 4 bases for J; bases not matched to a gene: 3. The length of the CDR3 is 14 residues. CDR1 is SGDLS, CDR2 YYNGEE, per germline. CDR3 region: CASSRTGLNEKLFF. The CDR3, as DNA: TGTGCCAGCAGCCGGACAGGGCTTAATGAAAAACTGTTTTTT.

V is TRBV6-5 and J is TRBJ1-1; weak D call: TRBD1 (5 bases). Germline CDR1 MNHEY, CDR2 SVGAGI. V was cut by 6 bases and J by 5 bases, with 10 bases left in between. CDR3 length equals 12 residues. This CDR3 reads CASSRAPTEAFF. The CDR3 coding sequence is TGTGCCAGCAGCAGGGCGCCGACTGAAGCTTTCTTT.

This sequence joins TRBV29-1 and TRBJ1-2; TRBD1 is a possible D gene (5 bases). The CDR3 is 12 amino acids. Trimming left V 6 bases short and J 8 bases short, with 16 bases between. CDR1 is SQVTM, CDR2 ANQGSEA, per germline. The CDR3 bases are TGCAGCGTCGGACACACAACCGGCGGCTACACCTTC. It specifies CSVGHTTGGYTF.

The rearrangement uses TRBV30 and TRBJ2-5; D is possibly TRBD1 (6 bases). In germline, CDR1 is GTSNPN, CDR2 SVGIG (reference sequence). CDR3 length equals 11 residues. V dropped 4 bases and J dropped 3 bases, with 6 bases sitting between them. CDR3 DNA sequence: TGTGCCTGGACAGGGGAAGAGACCCAGTACTTC. Encoded protein: CAWTGEETQYF. The full variable domain, completed using reference TRBV30 and TRBJ2-5, is SQTIHQWPATLVQPVGSPLSLECTVEGTSNPNLYWYRQAAGRGLQLLFYSVGIGQISSEVPQNLSASRPQDRQFILSSKKLLLSDSGFYLCAWTGEETQYFGPGTRLLVL.